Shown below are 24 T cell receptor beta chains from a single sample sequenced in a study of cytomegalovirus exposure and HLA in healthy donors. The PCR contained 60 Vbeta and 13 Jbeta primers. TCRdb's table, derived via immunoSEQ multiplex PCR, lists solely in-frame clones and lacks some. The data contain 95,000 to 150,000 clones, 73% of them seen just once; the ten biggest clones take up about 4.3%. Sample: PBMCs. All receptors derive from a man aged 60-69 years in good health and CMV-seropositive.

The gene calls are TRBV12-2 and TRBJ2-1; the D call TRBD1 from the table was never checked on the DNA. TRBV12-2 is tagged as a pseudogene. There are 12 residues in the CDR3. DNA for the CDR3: TGTGCAAGTCGCTTGACAGGGAATGAGCAGTTCTTC. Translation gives CASRLTGNEQFF.

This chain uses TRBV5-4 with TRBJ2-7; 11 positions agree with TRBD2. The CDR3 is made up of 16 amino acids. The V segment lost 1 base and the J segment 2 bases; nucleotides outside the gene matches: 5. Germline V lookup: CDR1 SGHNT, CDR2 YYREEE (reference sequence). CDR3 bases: TGTGCCAGCAGCTTGCCGACGACTAGCGGGGCCTACGAGCAGTACTTC. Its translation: CASSLPTTSGAYEQYF.

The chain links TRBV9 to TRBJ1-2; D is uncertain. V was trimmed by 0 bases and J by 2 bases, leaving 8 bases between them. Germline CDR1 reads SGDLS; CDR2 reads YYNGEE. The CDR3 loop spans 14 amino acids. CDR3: CASSVGTGNYGYTF. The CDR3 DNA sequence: TGTGCCAGCAGCGTAGGTACGGGAAACTATGGCTACACCTTC.

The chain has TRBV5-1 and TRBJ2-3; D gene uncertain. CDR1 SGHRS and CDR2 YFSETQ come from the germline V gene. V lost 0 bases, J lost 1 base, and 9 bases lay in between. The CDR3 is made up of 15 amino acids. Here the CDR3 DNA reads TGCGCCAGCAGCTTGGGGCCCCGGGGCACAGATACGCAGTATTTT. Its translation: CASSLGPRGTDTQYF.

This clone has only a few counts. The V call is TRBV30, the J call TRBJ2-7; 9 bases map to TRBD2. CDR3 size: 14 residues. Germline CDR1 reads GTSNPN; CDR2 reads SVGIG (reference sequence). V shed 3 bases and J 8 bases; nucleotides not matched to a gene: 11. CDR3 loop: CAWSLSGGITQQYF. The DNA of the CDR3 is TGTGCCTGGAGCTTAAGCGGGGGGATTACGCAGCAGTACTTC. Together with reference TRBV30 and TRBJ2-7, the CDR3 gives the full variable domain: SQTIHQWPATLVQPVGSPLSLECTVEGTSNPNLYWYRQAAGRGLQLLFYSVGIGQISSEVPQNLSASRPQDRQFILSSKKLLLSDSGFYLCAWSLSGGITQQYFGPGTRLTVT.

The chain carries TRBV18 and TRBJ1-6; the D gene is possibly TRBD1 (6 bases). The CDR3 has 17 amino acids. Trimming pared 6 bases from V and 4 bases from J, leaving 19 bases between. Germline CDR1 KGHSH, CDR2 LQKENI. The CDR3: CASSPEIPGHYNSPLHF. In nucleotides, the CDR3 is TGTGCCAGCTCGCCGGAAATTCCGGGACATTATAATTCACCCCTCCACTTT.

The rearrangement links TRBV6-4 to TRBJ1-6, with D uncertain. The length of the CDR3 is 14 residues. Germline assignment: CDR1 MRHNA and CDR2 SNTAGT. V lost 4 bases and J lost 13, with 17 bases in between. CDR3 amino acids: CASSAEGGLSPLHF. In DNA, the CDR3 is TGTGCCAGCAGTGCTGAGGGTGGGTTATCCCCCCTCCACTTT.

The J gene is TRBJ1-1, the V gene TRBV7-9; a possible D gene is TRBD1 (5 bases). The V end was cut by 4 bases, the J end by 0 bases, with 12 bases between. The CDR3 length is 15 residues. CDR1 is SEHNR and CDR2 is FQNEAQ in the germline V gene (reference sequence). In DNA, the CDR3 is TGTGCCAGCAGCTCTGGGGCAGGGATGAACACTGAAGCTTTCTTT. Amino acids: CASSSGAGMNTEAFF.

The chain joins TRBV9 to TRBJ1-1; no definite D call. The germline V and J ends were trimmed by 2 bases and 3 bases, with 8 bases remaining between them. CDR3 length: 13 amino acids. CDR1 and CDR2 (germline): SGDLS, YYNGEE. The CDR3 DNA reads TGTGCCAGCAGCGTTCAGGAGGACACTGAAGCTTTCTTT. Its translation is CASSVQEDTEAFF. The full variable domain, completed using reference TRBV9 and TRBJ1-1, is DSGVTQTPKHLITATGQRVTLRCSPRSGDLSVYWYQQSLDQGLQFLIQYYNGEERAKGNILERFSAQQFPDLHSELNLSSLELGDSALYFCASSVQEDTEAFFGQGTRLTVV.

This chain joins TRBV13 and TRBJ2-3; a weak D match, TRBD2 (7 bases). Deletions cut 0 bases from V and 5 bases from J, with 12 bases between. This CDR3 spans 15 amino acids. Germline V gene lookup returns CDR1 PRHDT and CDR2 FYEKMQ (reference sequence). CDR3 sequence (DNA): TGTGCCAGCAGCTTAGGGGCAGGGGAGGGAGATACGCAGTATTTT. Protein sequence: CASSLGAGEGDTQYF.

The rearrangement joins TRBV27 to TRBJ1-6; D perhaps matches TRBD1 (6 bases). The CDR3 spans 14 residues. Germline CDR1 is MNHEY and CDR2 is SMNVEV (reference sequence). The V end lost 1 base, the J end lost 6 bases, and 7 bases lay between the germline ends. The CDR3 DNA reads TGTGCCAGCAGTTTATACAGGGCTAATTCACCCCTCCACTTT. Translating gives CASSLYRANSPLHF.

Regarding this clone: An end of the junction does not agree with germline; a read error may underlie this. The CDR3 protein is CSSSFLQSTYEQYF. The DNA for the CDR3 is TGTTCCAGCAGCTTCTTACAGAGCACCTACGAGCAGTACTTC. V gene TRBV7-9 combines with J gene TRBJ2-7; D unclear. The CDR3 runs to 14 residues. Germline V CDR1 and CDR2: SEHNR, FQNEAQ (reference sequence).

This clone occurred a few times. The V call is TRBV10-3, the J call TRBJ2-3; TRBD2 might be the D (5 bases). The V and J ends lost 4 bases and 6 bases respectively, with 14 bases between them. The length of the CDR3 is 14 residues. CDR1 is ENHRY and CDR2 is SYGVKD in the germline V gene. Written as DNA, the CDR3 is TGTGCCATCAGTGTCCCGGGGTCGGGCGATACGCAGTATTTT. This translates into CAISVPGSGDTQYF.

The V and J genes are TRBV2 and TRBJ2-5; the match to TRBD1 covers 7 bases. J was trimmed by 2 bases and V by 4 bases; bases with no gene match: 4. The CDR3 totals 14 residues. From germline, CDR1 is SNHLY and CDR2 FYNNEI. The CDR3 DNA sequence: TGTGCCAGCAGTGGAAACAGGGGACAAGAGACCCAGTACTTC. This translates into CASSGNRGQETQYF. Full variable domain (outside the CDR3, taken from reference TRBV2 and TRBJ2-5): EPEVTQTPSHQVTQMGQEVILRCVPISNHLYFYWYRQILGQKVEFLVSFYNNEISEKSEIFDDQFSVERPDGSNFTLKIRSTKLEDSAMYFCASSGNRGQETQYFGPGTRLLVL.

CDR3 sequence: CASSYGSGGGQFF. The CDR3 nucleotides are TGTGCCAGCAGTTATGGTAGCGGGGGGGGTCAGTTCTTC. The gene calls are TRBV27 and TRBJ2-1; 11 bases are a match to TRBD2. This CDR3 has 13 residues. In germline, CDR1 is MNHEY, CDR2 SMNVEV (reference sequence). With V trimmed by 4 bases and J by 13 bases, 6 bases remained unmatched.

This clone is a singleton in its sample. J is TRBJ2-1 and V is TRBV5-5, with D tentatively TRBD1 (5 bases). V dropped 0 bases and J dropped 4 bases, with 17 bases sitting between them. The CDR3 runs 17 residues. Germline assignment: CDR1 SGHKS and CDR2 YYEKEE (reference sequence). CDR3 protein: CASSLETWGPLYNEQFF. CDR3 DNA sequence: TGTGCCAGCAGCTTGGAAACATGGGGCCCCTTATACAATGAGCAGTTCTTC.

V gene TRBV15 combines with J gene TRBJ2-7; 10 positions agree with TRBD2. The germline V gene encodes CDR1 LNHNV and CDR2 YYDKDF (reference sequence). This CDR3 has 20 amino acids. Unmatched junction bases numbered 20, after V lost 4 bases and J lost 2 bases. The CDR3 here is CATSMERGGARTSGPYEQYF. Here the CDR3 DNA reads TGTGCCACCAGCATGGAACGAGGGGGAGCAAGGACTAGCGGCCCCTACGAGCAGTACTTC.

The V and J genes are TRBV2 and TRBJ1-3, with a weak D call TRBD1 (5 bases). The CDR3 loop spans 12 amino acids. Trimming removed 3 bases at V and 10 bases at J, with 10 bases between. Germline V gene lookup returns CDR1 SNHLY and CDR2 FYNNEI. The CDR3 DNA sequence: TGTGCCAGCAGTGACTGGGGGGGGACCATATATTTT. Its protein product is CASSDWGGTIYF.

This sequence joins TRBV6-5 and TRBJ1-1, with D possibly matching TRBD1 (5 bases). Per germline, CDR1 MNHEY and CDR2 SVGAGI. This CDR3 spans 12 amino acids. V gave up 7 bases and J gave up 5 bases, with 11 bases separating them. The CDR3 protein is CASMVGGTEAFF. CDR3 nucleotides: TGTGCCAGCATGGTGGGGGGGACTGAAGCTTTCTTT.

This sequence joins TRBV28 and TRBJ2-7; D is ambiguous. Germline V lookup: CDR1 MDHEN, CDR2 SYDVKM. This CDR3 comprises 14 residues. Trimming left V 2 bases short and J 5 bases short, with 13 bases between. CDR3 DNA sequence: TGTGCCAGCAGTTTAGAGGCCCCATGGGACGAGCAGTACTTC. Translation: CASSLEAPWDEQYF.

The CDR3 DNA sequence: TGTGCCAGCAGCCAAGATGGATTCGCGGGACGGAGCACAGATACGCAGTATTTT. Translation gives CASSQDGFAGRSTDTQYF. The chain recombines TRBV4-2 with TRBJ2-3; TRBD2 might be the D (6 bases). The germline CDR1 and CDR2 sequences are LGHNA and YNFKEQ. This CDR3 spans 18 amino acids. Deletions cut 0 bases from V and 0 bases from J, with 16 bases between.

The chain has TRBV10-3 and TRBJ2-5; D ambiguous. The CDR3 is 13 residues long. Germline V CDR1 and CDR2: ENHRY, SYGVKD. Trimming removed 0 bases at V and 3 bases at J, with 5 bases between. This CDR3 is CAISESQKETQYF. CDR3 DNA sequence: TGTGCCATCAGTGAGTCGCAGAAAGAGACCCAGTACTTC.

As DNA, the CDR3 is TGTGCCAGCAGCCCGGACAGGGCTGGGATCACCATATATTTT. Translated, it gives CASSPDRAGITIYF. V is TRBV5-6 and J is TRBJ1-3; TRBD1 aligns across 8 bases. The CDR3 contains 14 residues. Per germline, CDR1 SGHDT and CDR2 YYEEEE. V trimming: 4 bases; J trimming: 9 bases; junction bases outside the gene matches: 9.

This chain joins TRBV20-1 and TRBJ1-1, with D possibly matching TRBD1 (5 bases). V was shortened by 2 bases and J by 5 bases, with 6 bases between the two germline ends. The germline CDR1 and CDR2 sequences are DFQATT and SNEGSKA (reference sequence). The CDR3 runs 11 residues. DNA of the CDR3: TGCAGTGCTAGACAGGGTACTGAAGCTTTCTTT. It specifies CSARQGTEAFF.